Listed below are T cell receptor beta chains from one sample, sequenced in a study of cytomegalovirus exposure and HLA in healthy donors. Sequenced by immunoSEQ multiplex PCR; TCRdb stores in-frame clones only, minus some. The top ten clones hold over 12% of a sample with more than 45,000 clones, nearly 90% of them seen once. Specimen: PBMCs. These receptors all come from a woman aged 18-29 years in good health and CMV-seronegative. CDR3s include the opening cysteine and the closing phenylalanine or tryptophan. D genes are given only for firm matches.

d_gene,j_gene,v_gene,CDR3nt,CDR3aa
-,TRBJ1-1,TRBV7-9,TGTGCCAGCAGCTTAGCCGGACAGATCCACCGGGACACTGAAGCTTTCTTT,CASSLAGQIHRDTEAFF
-,TRBJ1-1,TRBV28,TGTGCCAGCAGTTTATTACCGGGGTTCACTGAAGCTTTCTTT,CASSLLPGFTEAFF
TRBD2,TRBJ2-3,TRBV10-2,TGCGCCAGCATAGGGACGGGGGGTCGGACAGATACGCAGTATTTT,CASIGTGGRTDTQYF
TRBD2,TRBJ2-7,TRBV2,TGTGCCAGCGGTGGACTAGCGGGAGTTCACGAGCAGTACTTC,CASGGLAGVHEQYF
-,TRBJ2-3,TRBV10-3,TGTGCCATCAGTGAGTCGATGCAAGAGACTTCCACAGATACGCAGTATTTT,CAISESMQETSTDTQYF
TRBD2,TRBJ2-1,TRBV25-1,TGTGCCAGCAGTGAAAGACTAGCGGGGGGTTACAATGAGCAGTTCTTC,CASSERLAGGYNEQFF
-,TRBJ1-1,TRBV5-6,TGTGCCAGCAGCGGCGCGGCCCATGGAGCTGCTGAAGCTTTCTTT,CASSGAAHGAAEAFF
-,TRBJ1-4,TRBV2,TGTGCCAGCAGTCCACGCCTAAATGAAAAACTGTTTTTT,CASSPRLNEKLFF
-,TRBJ2-7,TRBV6-5,TGTGCCAGCAGTTACGGGAGCGACCCTTACGAGCAGTACTTC,CASSYGSDPYEQYF
TRBD1,TRBJ1-5,TRBV5-5,TGTGCCAGCAGCCCGACAGGGATAACCAATCAGCCCCAGCATTTT,CASSPTGITNQPQHF
-,TRBJ2-7,TRBV7-2,TGTGCCAGCAGCTTAAACCCCAGCTCCTACGAGCAGTACTTC,CASSLNPSSYEQYF
-,TRBJ1-1,TRBV19,TGTGCCAGTAGTTCCCCCCCCTACAGGGTAGGGTACACTGAAGCTTTCTTT,CASSSPPYRVGYTEAFF